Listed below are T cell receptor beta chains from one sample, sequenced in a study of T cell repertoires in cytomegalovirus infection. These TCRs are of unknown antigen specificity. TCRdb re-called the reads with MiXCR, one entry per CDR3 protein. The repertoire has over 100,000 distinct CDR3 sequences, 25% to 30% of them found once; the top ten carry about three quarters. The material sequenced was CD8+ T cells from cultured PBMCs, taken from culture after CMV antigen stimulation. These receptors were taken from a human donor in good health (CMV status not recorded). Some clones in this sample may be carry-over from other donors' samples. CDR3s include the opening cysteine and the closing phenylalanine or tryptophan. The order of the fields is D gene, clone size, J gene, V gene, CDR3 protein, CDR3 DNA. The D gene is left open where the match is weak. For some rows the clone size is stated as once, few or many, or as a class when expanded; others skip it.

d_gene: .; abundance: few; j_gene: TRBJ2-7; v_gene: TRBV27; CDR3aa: CASREGHSYEQYF; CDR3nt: TGTGCCAGCAGAGAGGGACACTCCTACGAGCAGTACTTC
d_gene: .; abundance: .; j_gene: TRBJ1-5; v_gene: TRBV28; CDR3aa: CASSFRSQNQPQHF; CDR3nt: TGTGCCAGCAGTTTTAGGTCCCAAAATCAGCCCCAGCATTTT
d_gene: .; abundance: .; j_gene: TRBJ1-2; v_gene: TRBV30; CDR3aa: CAWRGQGGYTF; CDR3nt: TGTGCCTGGCGCGGTCAGGGGGGCTACACCTTC
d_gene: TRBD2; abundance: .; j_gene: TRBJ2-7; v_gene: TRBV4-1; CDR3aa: CASSYTSGGAYEQYF; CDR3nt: TGCGCCAGCAGCTATACTAGCGGGGGGGCCTACGAGCAGTACTTC
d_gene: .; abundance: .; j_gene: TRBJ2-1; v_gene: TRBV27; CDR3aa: CASSASVMPYNEQFF; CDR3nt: TGTGCCAGCAGCGCATCTGTTATGCCCTACAATGAGCAGTTCTTC
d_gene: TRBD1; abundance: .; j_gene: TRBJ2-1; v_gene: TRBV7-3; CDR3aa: CASSLGQGTYNEQFF; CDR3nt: TGTGCCAGCAGCTTGGGACAGGGAACTTACAATGAGCAGTTCTTC
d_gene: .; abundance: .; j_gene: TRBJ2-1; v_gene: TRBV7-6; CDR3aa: CASSPWTAENEQFF; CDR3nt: TGTGCCAGCAGCCCATGGACAGCGGAGAATGAGCAGTTCTTC
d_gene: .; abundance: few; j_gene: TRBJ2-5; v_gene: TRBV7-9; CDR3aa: CASSLVDSQETQYF; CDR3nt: TGTGCCAGCAGCTTAGTCGACAGTCAAGAGACCCAGTACTTC
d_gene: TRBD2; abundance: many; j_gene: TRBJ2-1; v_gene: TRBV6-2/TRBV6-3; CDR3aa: CASSYREGTSGEISSYNEQFF; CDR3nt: TGTGCCAGCAGTTACCGCGAGGGGACTAGCGGGGAGATCAGCTCCTACAATGAGCAGTTCTTC
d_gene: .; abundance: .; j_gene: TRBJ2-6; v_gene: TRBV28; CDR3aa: CASAQGNFGGANVLTF; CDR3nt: TGTGCCTCCGCTCAGGGAAACTTTGGTGGGGCCAACGTCCTGACTTTC
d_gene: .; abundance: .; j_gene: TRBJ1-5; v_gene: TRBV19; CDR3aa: CANSRRYFNQPQHF; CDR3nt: TGTGCCAATAGCCGTCGATACTTTAATCAGCCCCAGCATTTT
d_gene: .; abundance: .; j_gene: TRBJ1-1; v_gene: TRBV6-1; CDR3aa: CASSEATTEAFF; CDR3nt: TGTGCCAGCAGTGAGGCGACCACTGAAGCTTTCTTT
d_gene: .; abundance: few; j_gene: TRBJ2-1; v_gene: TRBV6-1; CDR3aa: CASSEADPRTFYSYNEQFF; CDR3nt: TGTGCCAGCAGTGAAGCAGACCCGAGGACATTCTACTCCTACAATGAGCAGTTCTTC
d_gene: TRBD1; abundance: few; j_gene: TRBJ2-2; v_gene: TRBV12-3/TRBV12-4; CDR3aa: CASSTGGANTGELFF; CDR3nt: TGTGCCAGCAGTACAGGGGGCGCGAACACCGGGGAGCTGTTTTTT
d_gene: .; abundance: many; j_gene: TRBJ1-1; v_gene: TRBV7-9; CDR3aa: CASSLGNSEAFF; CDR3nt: TGTGCCAGCAGCTTAGGGAACAGTGAAGCTTTCTTT
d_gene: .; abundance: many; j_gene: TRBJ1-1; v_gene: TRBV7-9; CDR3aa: CASIGENTEAFF; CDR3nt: TGTGCCAGCATTGGGGAGAACACTGAAGCTTTCTTT
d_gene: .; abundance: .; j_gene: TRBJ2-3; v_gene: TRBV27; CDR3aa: CASSWALPTDTQYF; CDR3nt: TGTGCCAGCAGTTGGGCCCTGCCGACAGATACGCAGTATTTT
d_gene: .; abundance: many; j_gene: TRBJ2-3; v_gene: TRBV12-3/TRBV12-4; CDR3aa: CASSPNTDTQYF; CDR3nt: TGTGCCAGCAGCCCAAACACAGATACGCAGTATTTT
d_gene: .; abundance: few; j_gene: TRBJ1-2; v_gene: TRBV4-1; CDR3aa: CASSQEPGAYYGYTF; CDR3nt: TGCGCCAGCAGCCAAGAACCGGGAGCGTACTATGGCTACACCTTC
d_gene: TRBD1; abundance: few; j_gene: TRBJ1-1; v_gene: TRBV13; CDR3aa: CASSLGLAGGMTEAFF; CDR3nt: TGTGCCAGCAGCTTAGGCCTGGCAGGGGGTATGACTGAAGCTTTCTTT
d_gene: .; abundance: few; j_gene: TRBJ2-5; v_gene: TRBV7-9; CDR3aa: CASSLLGRGQGNQETQYF; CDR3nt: TGTGCCAGCAGCTTATTAGGTCGGGGGCAGGGAAACCAAGAGACCCAGTACTTC
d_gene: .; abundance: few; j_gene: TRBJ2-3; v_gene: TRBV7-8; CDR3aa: CASSLGGAIVYFDTQYF; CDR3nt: TGTGCCAGCAGCTTAGGAGGGGCAATAGTGTACTTCGATACGCAGTATTTT
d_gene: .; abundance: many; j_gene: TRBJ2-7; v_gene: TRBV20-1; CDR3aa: CSARDLETGSYEQYF; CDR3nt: TGCAGTGCTAGAGATCTCGAGACAGGCTCCTACGAGCAGTACTTC
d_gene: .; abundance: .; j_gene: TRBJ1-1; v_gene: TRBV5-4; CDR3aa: CASSLSGPSNTEAFF; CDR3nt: TGTGCCAGCAGCTTGAGCGGACCCTCGAACACTGAAGCTTTCTTT
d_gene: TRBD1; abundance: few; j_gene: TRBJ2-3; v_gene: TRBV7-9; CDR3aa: CASSFGQGNRDTQYF; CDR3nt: TGTGCCAGCAGCTTTGGACAGGGGAATAGAGATACGCAGTATTTT
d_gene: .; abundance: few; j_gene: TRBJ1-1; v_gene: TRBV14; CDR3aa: CASSHGLNTEAFF; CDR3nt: TGTGCCAGCAGCCATGGGCTGAACACTGAAGCTTTCTTT
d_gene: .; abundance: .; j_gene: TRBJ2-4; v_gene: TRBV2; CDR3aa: CASSERLGKNIQYF; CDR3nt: TGTGCCAGCAGTGAGAGACTGGGCAAAAACATTCAGTACTTC
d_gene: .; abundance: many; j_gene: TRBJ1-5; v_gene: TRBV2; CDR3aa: CASSESWGGGNQPQHF; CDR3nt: TGTGCCAGCAGTGAGAGTTGGGGAGGAGGCAATCAGCCCCAGCATTTT
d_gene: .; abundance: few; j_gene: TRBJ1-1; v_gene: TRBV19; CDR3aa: CASNEGTEAFF; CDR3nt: TGTGCCAGTAATGAAGGGACTGAAGCTTTCTTT
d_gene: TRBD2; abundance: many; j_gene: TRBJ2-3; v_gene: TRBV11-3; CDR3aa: CASSPGGAEVADTQYF; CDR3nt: TGTGCCAGCAGCCCCGGGGGGGCCGAGGTGGCAGATACGCAGTATTTT
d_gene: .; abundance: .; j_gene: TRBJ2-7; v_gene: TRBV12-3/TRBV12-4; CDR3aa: CASSSGGPEQYF; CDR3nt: TGTGCCAGCAGTTCCGGGGGACCCGAGCAGTACTTC
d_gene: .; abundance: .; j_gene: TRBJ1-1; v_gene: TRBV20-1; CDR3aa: CSALLDSGDTEAFF; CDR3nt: TGCAGTGCTCTCCTAGACAGCGGGGACACTGAAGCTTTCTTT
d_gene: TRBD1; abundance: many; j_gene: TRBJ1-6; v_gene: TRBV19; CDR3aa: CASSSQGASPLHF; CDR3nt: TGTGCCAGTAGTAGTCAGGGGGCTTCACCCCTCCACTTT
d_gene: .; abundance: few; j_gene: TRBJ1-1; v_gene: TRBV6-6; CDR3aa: CASTGTEAFF; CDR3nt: TGTGCCAGCACAGGGACTGAAGCTTTCTTT
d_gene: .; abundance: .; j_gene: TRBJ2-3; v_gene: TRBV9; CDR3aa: CASSPRTTKDTQYF; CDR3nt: TGTGCCAGCAGCCCTCGGACTACCAAGGATACGCAGTATTTT
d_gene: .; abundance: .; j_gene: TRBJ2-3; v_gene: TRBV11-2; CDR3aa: CASTPLHTDTQYF; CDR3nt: TGTGCCAGCACCCCGTTACACACAGATACGCAGTATTTT
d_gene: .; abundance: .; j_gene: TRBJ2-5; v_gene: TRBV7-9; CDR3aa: CASSPDIRKTQYF; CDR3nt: TGTGCCAGCAGCCCGGACATCCGGAAGACCCAGTACTTC
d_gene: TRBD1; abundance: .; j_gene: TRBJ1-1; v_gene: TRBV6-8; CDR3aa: CASSSDRGVTEAFF; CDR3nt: TGTGCCAGCAGCTCCGACAGGGGCGTCACTGAAGCTTTCTTT
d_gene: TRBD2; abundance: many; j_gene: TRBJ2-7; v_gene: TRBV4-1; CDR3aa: CASSHDSGGTYEQYF; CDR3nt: TGCGCCAGCAGCCATGATAGCGGGGGGACTTACGAGCAGTACTTC
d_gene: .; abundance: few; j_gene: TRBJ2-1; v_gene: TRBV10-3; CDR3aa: CAISPGGHEQFF; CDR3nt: TGTGCCATCAGCCCGGGGGGCCATGAGCAGTTCTTC
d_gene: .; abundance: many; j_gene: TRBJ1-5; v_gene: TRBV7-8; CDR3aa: CASSSERELGQPQHF; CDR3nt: TGTGCCAGCAGTTCCGAGAGAGAGCTCGGACAGCCCCAGCATTTT
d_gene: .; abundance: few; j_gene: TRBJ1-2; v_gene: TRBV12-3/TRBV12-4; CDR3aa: CASSLGFTRVSNYGYTF; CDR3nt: TGTGCCAGCAGTTTAGGGTTTACTAGGGTCTCTAACTATGGCTACACCTTC
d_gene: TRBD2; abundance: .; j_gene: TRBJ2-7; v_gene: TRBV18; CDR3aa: CASSPGLAEFYEQYF; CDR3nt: TGTGCCAGCTCACCAGGACTAGCCGAGTTCTACGAGCAGTACTTC